This T cell receptor (beta chain) was profiled in a study of blood T cell repertoires in COVID-19. TCRdb's copy holds only in-frame clones and misses some; the assay was immunoSEQ multiplex PCR. The table records about 36,000 clones, roughly 80% of them present only once. Trimming removed 0 bases at V and 2 bases at J, with 10 bases between. Germline CDR1 reads LNHNV; CDR2 reads YYDKDF (reference sequence). CDR3 length: 15 residues. The chain recombines TRBV15 with TRBJ2-5, with D possibly matching TRBD2 (6 bases). Input material: peripheral blood. The sequence was obtained from a human donor in a cohort sampled during active COVID-19. The CDR3, as DNA: TGTGCCACCAGCAGAGACTCCGGGGGTCAAGAGACCCAGTACTTC. Its protein product is CATSRDSGGQETQYF.